The 6 T cell receptor beta chains below come from one sample, sequenced in a study of CD8 T cells in ankylosing spondylitis. General observations from the study: For ankylosing spondylitis blood, a TCR beta motif of seven to nine highly homologous variants appeared characteristic.

Their antigens are not known. Using its own MiXCR run on the 5' RACE reads, TCRdb lists one record per CDR3 protein. This sample has around 490,000 distinct CDR3 sequences, with over 4% found just once. Material for sequencing was blood, either unsorted or a sorted T cell fraction (not recorded which). The source is a male donor with ankylosing spondylitis.

A word on this clonotype: Being one base from a much bigger clone, this may be a read error. This chain joins TRBV7-7 and TRBJ2-5, with TRBD2 as a possible D gene (6 bases). Germline CDR1 and CDR2: SSHAT and FNYEAQ (reference sequence). The CDR3 is 14 residues long. CDR3 protein: CASSSNAGWETQYF. DNA for the CDR3: TGTGCTAGCAGCTCAAATGCGGGATGGGAGACCCAGTACTTC. Full variable domain (outside the CDR3, taken from reference TRBV7-7 and TRBJ2-5): GAGVSQSPRYKVTKRGQDVTLRCDPISSHATLYWYQQALGQGPEFLTYFNYEAQPDKSGLPSDRFSAERPEGSISTLTIQRTEQRDSAMYRCASSSNAGWETQYFGPGTRLLVL.

The chain employs TRBV28 and TRBJ2-7; tentatively, D is TRBD1 or TRBD2 (5 bases each). CDR3 length equals 13 residues. CDR1 and CDR2 (germline): MDHEN, SYDVKM. V gave up 4 bases and J gave up 9 bases, with 16 bases separating them. The CDR3 loop reads CASSSSGAPGQYF. The CDR3 coding sequence is TGTGCCAGCAGTTCCTCCGGGGCCCCCGGGCAGTACTTC.

This clonotype has just a few counts. J is TRBJ1-5 and V is TRBV28, with D possibly matching TRBD1 (6 bases). This CDR3 region has 15 residues. Per germline, CDR1 MDHEN and CDR2 SYDVKM. V shed 7 bases and J shed 4 bases, with 17 bases lying between them. CDR3 region: CASTPRGGPNQPQHF. CDR3 coding DNA: TGTGCCAGCACTCCAAGGGGGGGCCCTAATCAGCCCCAGCATTTT.

Comments on this clonotype: The junction and the germline gene differ at one end; a read error may be behind it. The chain is built from TRBV20-1 and TRBJ2-2; 11 bases line up with TRBD1. The CDR3 extends over 16 amino acids. Germline-derived CDR1 and CDR2 are DFQATT and SNEGSKA (reference sequence). The CDR3 DNA reads as TGCTGTGCAAGGGACAGGGGGGCCTCGAACACCGGGGAGCTGTTTTTT. Protein: CCARDRGASNTGELFF.

This clonotype was counted ten times or more. The chain links TRBV29-1 to TRBJ1-1; no reliable D call. The CDR3 runs 12 residues. Per the germline V gene, CDR1 is SQVTM and CDR2 is ANQGSEA. Trimming removed 2 bases from V and 1 base from J, with 5 bases in between. The CDR3 bases are TGCAGCGTTGAACGCCCGAACACTGAAGCTTTCTTT. Its translation is CSVERPNTEAFF.

This clonotype has a handful of counts. The V and J genes are TRBV5-1 and TRBJ2-7; 11 bases agree with TRBD2. This CDR3 comprises 17 residues. V lost 4 bases, J lost 8 bases, and 17 bases stayed unmatched. The V gene's germline CDR1 is SGHRS and CDR2 YFSETQ. The chain's CDR3 is CASSPEANSGGAGKQYF. The CDR3 bases are TGCGCCAGCAGCCCGGAAGCCAATAGCGGGGGGGCAGGCAAGCAGTACTTC.